This TCR beta chain originates from a study of response to subunit inactivated influenza vaccine. This clonotype was counted only a few times. Its antigen is still unknown. One entry per CDR3 protein, called by TCRdb with MiXCR from the RT-PCR reads. In the table there are over 300,000 distinct CDR3 sequences, roughly a fifth of which are singletons. The CDR3 is 16 amino acids. The V end lost 3 bases, the J end lost 4 bases, and 18 bases lay between the germline ends. Study-wide results and caveats: T cells newly recruited by each seasonal influenza vaccination are few, the authors suggested.

The chain is built from TRBV12-3 or TRBV12-4 and TRBJ1-2; the D gene is possibly TRBD1 (5 bases). The sequence derives from a man in his fifties or sixties who received an inactivated influenza vaccine. Sequences were derived from PBMCs from blood, sampled 21 months after vaccination. The CDR3 sequence is CASSFFPGRDFYGYTF. CDR3 nucleotide sequence: TGTGCCAGCAGTTTCTTTCCAGGGAGGGATTTCTATGGCTACACCTTC.